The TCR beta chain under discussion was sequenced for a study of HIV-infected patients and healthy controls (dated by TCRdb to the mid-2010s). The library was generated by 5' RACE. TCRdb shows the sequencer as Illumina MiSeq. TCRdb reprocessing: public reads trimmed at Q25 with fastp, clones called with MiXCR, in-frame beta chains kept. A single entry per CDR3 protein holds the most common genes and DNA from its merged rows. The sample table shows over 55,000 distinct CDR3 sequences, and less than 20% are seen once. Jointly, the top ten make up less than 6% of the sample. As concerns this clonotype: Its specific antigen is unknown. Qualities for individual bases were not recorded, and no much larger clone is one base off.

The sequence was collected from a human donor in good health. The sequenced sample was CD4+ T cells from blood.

The CDR3 region reads CASSLGGAGAGEQYF. In nucleotide form, the sequence is TGTGCCAGCAGCTTAGGGGGTGCAGGGGCGGGGGAGCAGTACTTC. This chain joins TRBV7-6 to TRBJ2-7, with the D call perhaps TRBD1 or TRBD2, each one matching 6 bases. V loses 1 base of germline sequence and J loses 7 bases, and the interval between the two ends is 17 bases. Including the terminal cysteine and phenylalanine, the CDR3 comprises 15 residues. Of the read, only the CDR3 DNA is kept; its 45 bases are in frame from base 1. From a lookup of the germline V gene, CDR1 and CDR2 are SGHVS and FNYEAQ.